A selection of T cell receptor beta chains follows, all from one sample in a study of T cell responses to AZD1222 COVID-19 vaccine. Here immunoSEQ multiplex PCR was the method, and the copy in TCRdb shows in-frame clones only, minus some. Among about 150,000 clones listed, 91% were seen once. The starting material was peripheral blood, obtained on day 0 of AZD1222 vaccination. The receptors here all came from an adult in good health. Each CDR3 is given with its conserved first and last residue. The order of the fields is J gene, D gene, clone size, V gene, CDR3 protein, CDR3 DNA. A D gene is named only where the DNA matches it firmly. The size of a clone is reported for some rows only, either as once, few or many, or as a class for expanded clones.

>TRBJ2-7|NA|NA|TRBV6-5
CASSFGTPYEQYF
TGTGCCAGCAGCTTCGGGACCCCCTACGAGCAGTACTTC
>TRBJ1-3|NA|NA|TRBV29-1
CSALLWGSGNTIYF
TGCAGCGCACTCCTATGGGGTTCTGGAAACACCATATATTTT
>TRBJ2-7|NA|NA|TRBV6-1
CASSDQSRGEQYF
TGTGCCAGCAGTGACCAATCGCGGGGCGAGCAGTACTTC
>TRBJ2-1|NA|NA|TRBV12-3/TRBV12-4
CASSLKNEQFF
TGTGCCAGCAGTTTGAAGAATGAGCAGTTCTTC
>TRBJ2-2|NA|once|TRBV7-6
CASSLVILNTGELFF
TGTGCCAGCAGCTTAGTTATCCTTAACACCGGGGAGCTGTTTTTT
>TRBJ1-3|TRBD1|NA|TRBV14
CASSLQGRDTIYF
TGTGCCAGCAGCCTACAGGGGAGGGACACCATATATTTT
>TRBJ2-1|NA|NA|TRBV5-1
CASSRKTISRSYNEQFF
TGCGCCAGCAGCAGGAAAACCATCAGCCGCTCCTACAATGAGCAGTTCTTC
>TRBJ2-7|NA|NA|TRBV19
CATKSGTRGEQYF
TGTGCCACCAAATCAGGGACGAGAGGCGAGCAGTACTTC
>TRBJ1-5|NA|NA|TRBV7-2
CASSLRQDSNQPQHF
TGTGCCAGCAGCCTCCGACAGGATAGCAATCAGCCCCAGCATTTT
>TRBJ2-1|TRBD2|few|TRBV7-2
CASSLWTSGRAVSGEQFF
TGTGCCAGCAGCTTATGGACTAGCGGGAGGGCCGTTTCGGGTGAGCAGTTCTTC
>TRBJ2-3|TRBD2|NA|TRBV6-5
CASSSAAGGRGTQYF
TGTGCCAGCAGTTCCGCCGCGGGGGGGAGGGGTACGCAGTATTTT
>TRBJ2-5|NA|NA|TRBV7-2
CASSFLPGQETQYF
TGTGCCAGCAGCTTTCTTCCGGGGCAAGAGACCCAGTACTTC
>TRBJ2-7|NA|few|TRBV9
CASSVVSGEQYF
TGTGCCAGCAGCGTAGTGTCGGGGGAGCAGTACTTC
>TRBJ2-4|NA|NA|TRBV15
CATSVSSGITKNIQYF
TGTGCCACCAGCGTAAGCTCTGGAATAACCAAAAACATTCAGTACTTC
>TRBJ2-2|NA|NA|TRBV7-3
CASSQPRGGTGELFF
TGTGCCAGCAGCCAACCTAGGGGAGGAACCGGGGAGCTGTTTTTT
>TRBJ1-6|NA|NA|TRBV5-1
CASNGGYNSPLHF
TGCGCCAGCAATGGCGGGTATAATTCACCCCTCCACTTT
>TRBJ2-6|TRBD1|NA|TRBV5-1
CASSYPRGRRGGANVLTF
TGCGCCAGCAGCTACCCTAGGGGGCGCCGCGGCGGGGCCAACGTCCTGACTTTC
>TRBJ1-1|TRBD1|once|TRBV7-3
CASSLTPTGVRTEAFF
TGTGCCAGCAGCCTAACTCCCACAGGGGTGAGAACTGAAGCTTTCTTT
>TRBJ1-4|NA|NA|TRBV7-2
CASSSTASNEKLFF
TGTGCCAGCAGCTCGACAGCTTCCAATGAAAAACTGTTTTTT
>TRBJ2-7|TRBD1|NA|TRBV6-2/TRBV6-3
CASSYSRQGVTFRLGEQYF
TGTGCCAGCAGTTATTCTCGACAGGGGGTCACCTTCCGTCTGGGTGAGCAGTACTTC
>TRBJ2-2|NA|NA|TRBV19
CATTKWTQNTGELFF
TGTGCCACCACCAAATGGACACAGAACACCGGGGAGCTGTTTTTT
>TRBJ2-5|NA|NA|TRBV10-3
CAISEAETQYF
TGTGCCATCAGTGAGGCGGAGACCCAGTACTTC
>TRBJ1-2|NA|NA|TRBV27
CASAPGDRRQGYTF
TGTGCCAGCGCCCCGGGTGACAGGAGGCAAGGCTACACCTTC
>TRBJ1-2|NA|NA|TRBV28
CASSLLRQIGFYGYTF
TGTGCCAGCAGTTTATTGCGCCAAATCGGCTTCTATGGCTACACCTTC
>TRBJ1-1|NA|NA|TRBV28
CASRKQGKNTEAFF
TGTGCCAGCAGAAAACAGGGAAAGAACACTGAAGCTTTCTTT
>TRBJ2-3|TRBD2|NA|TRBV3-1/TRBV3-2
CASSRGLAGGTTDTQYF
TGTGCCAGCAGCCGCGGACTAGCGGGAGGTACCACAGATACGCAGTATTTT
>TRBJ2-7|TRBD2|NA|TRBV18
CASSPPWPTSGGSYEQYF
TGTGCCAGCTCACCACCGTGGCCGACTAGCGGAGGCTCCTACGAGCAGTACTTC
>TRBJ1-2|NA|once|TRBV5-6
CASSLGQGYTF
TGTGCCAGCAGCCTAGGACAGGGCTACACCTTC
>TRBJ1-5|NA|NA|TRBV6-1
CASSEEVSLTTGPQHF
TGTGCCAGCAGTGAAGAGGTTTCGTTAACGACAGGGCCCCAGCATTTT
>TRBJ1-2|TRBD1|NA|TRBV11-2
CASSLGQRNYGYTF
TGTGCCAGCAGCTTGGGACAGAGGAACTATGGCTACACCTTC
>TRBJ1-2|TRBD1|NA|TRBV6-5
CASRITGGSYGYTF
TGTGCCAGCAGGATTACAGGGGGCAGCTATGGCTACACCTTC
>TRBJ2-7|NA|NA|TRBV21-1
CASSNGQGYYEQYF
TGTGCCAGCAGCAACGGACAGGGCTACTACGAGCAGTACTTC
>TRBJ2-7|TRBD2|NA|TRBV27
CAVTDGGGEQYF
TGTGCCGTCACCGACGGCGGGGGCGAGCAGTACTTC
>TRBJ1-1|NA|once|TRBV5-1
CASSLEAGPNTEAFF
TGCGCCAGCAGCTTGGAGGCAGGGCCGAACACTGAAGCTTTCTTT
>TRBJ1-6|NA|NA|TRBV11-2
CASGTVNSPLHF
TGTGCCAGCGGGACGGTGAATTCACCCCTCCACTTT
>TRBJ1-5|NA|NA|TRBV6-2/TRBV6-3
CASSYIGGFRNQPQHF
TGTGCCAGCAGTTACATCGGGGGGTTCAGGAATCAGCCCCAGCATTTT
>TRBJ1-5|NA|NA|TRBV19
CASSMFRDQPQHF
TGTGCCAGTAGTATGTTCAGGGACCAGCCCCAGCATTTT
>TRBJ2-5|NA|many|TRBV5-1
CASSLGRTQETQYF
TGCGCCAGCAGCTTGGGTCGCACTCAAGAGACCCAGTACTTC
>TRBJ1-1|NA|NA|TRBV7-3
CASSLQGTMNTEAFF
TGTGCCAGCAGCTTACAAGGGACCATGAACACTGAAGCTTTCTTT
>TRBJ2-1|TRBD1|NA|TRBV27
CASSSGTGLNEQFF
TGTGCCAGCAGTTCCGGGACAGGGTTGAATGAGCAGTTCTTC
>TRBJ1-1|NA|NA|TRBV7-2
CASSLGAIQAQNTEAFF
TGTGCCAGCAGCTTAGGGGCGATTCAGGCTCAGAACACTGAAGCTTTCTTT
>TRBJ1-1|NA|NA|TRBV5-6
CASSLRRSATEAFF
TGTGCCAGCAGCTTGCGCAGGAGCGCCACTGAAGCTTTCTTT
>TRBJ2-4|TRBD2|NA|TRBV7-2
CASSFGGGFQNIQYF
TGTGCCAGCAGCTTTGGGGGGGGGTTCCAAAACATTCAGTACTTC
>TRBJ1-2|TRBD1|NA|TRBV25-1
CASIHRGGYTF
TGTGCCAGCATCCACAGGGGCGGCTACACCTTC
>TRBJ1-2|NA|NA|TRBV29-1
CSVDVTDGYTF
TGCAGCGTTGACGTGACGGATGGCTACACCTTC
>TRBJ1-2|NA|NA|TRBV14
CASSPLGVPEYGYTF
TGTGCCAGCAGCCCCTTGGGTGTCCCGGAGTATGGCTACACCTTC
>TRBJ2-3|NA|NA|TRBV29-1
CSVEDQWAREPADTQYF
TGCAGCGTTGAAGATCAATGGGCGAGGGAACCCGCAGATACGCAGTATTTT
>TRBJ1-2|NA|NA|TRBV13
CASSLSPDSGFYGYTF
TGTGCCAGCAGCTTATCTCCGGATAGCGGATTCTATGGCTACACCTTC
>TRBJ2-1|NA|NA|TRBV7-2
CASSLRSISGSSYNEQFF
TGTGCCAGCAGCTTAAGGTCGATTAGCGGAAGCTCCTACAATGAGCAGTTCTTC
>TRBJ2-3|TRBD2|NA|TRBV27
CASSFKLAGGYTTDTQYF
TGTGCCAGCAGTTTCAAACTAGCGGGGGGATATACCACAGATACGCAGTATTTT
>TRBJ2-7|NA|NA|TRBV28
CASSETAYEQYF
TGTGCCAGCAGCGAAACAGCCTACGAGCAGTACTTC
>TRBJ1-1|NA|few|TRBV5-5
CASSLAGPLNTEAFF
TGTGCCAGCAGCTTGGCCGGACCGTTGAACACTGAAGCTTTCTTT
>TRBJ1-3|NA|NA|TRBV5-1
CASSLEGDSRNTIYF
TGCGCCAGCAGCTTGGAGGGGGACTCTAGAAACACCATATATTTT
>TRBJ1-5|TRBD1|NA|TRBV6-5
CASSQGQGNQPQHF
TGTGCCAGCAGCCAGGGACAGGGAAATCAGCCCCAGCATTTT
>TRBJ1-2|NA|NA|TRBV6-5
CASSFRREYGYTF
TGTGCCAGCAGTTTTAGGAGGGAGTATGGCTACACCTTC
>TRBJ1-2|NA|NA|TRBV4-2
CASSQGGGPANNYGYTF
TGTGCCAGCAGCCAAGGGGGGGGACCGGCTAATAACTATGGCTACACCTTC
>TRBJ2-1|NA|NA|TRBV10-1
CASSESFANEQFF
TGCGCCAGCAGTGAGTCGTTTGCGAATGAGCAGTTCTTC
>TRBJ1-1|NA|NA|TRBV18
CASSPPSWIEAFF
TGTGCCAGCTCACCCCCCTCCTGGATCGAAGCTTTCTTT
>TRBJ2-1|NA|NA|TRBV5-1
CATQDPGEGREQFF
TGCGCCACCCAAGACCCGGGTGAGGGGCGTGAGCAGTTCTTC